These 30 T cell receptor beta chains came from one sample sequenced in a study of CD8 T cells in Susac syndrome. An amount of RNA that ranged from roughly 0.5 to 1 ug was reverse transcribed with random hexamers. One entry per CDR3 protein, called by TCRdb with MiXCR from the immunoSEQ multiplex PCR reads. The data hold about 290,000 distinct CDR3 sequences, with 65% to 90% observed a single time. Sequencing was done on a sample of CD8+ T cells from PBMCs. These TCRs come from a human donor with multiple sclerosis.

CDR3 in DNA: TGTGCCAGCAGTTTCCAGCGGGAGCTACCCTCCTACGAGCAGTACTTC. Amino acids: CASSFQRELPSYEQYF. This chain connects TRBV28 to TRBJ2-7, with TRBD2 identical over 8 bases. Germline loops: CDR1 MDHEN, CDR2 SYDVKM. This CDR3 is built from 16 residues. With 3 bases clipped from V and 0 bases from J, the junction kept 7 bases outside the gene matches.

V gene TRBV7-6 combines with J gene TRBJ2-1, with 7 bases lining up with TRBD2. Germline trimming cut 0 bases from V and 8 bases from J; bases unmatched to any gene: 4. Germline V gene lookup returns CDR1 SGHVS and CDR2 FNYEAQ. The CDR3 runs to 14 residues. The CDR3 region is CASSLAGGRDEQFF. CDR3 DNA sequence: TGTGCCAGCAGCTTAGCGGGAGGGCGGGATGAGCAGTTCTTC.

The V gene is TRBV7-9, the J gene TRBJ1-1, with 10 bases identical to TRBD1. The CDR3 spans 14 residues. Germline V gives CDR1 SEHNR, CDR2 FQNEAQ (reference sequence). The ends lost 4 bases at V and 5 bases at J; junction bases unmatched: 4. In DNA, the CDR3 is TGTGCCAGCAGCTATCCGGGACAGGGGACTGAAGCTTTCTTT. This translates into CASSYPGQGTEAFF.

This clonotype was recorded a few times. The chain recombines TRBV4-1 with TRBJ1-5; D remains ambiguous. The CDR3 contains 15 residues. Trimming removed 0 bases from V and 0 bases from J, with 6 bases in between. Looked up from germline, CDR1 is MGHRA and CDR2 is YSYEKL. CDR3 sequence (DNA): TGCGCCAGCAGCCAAGACATACATAGCAATCAGCCCCAGCATTTT. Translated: CASSQDIHSNQPQHF.

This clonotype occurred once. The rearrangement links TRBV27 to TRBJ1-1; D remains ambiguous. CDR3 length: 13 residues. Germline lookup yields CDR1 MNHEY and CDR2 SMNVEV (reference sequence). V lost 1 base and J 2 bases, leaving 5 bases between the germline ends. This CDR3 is CASSLYINTEAFF. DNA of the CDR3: TGTGCCAGCAGTTTATACATTAACACTGAAGCTTTCTTT.

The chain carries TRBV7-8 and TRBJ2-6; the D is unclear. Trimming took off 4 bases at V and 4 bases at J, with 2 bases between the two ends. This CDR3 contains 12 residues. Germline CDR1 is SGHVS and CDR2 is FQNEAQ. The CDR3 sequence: CASSWGANVLTF. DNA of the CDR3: TGTGCCAGCAGCTGGGGGGCCAACGTCCTGACTTTC.

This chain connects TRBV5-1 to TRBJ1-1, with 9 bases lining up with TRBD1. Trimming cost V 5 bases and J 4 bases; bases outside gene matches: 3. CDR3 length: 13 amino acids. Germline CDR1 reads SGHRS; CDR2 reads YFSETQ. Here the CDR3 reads CASSMDRGTEAFF. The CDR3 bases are TGCGCCAGCAGTATGGACAGGGGCACTGAAGCTTTCTTT. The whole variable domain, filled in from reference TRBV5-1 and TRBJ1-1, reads KAGVTQTPRYLIKTRGQQVTLSCSPISGHRSVSWYQQTPGQGLQFLFEYFSETQRNKGNFPGRFSGRQFSNSRSEMNVSTLELGDSALYLCASSMDRGTEAFFGQGTRLTVV.

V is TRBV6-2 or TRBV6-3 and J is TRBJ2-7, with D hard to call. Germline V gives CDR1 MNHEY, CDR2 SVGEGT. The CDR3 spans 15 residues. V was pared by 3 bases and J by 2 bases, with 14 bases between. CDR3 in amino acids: CASSYSPPRAYEQYF. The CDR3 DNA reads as TGTGCCAGCAGTTATTCCCCTCCCCGGGCCTACGAGCAGTACTTC.

The CDR3 DNA reads as TGTGCCATCCATACTTTGTGGGCGGGCTACACCTTC. Translated: CAIHTLWAGYTF. V is TRBV12-3 or TRBV12-4 and J is TRBJ1-2; unclear D gene. The length of the CDR3 is 12 residues. Trimming left V 10 bases short and J 8 bases short, with 17 bases between.

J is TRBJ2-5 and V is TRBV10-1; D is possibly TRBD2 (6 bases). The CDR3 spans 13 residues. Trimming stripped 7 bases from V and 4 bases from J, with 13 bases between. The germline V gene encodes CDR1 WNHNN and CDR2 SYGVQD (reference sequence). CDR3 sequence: CASTSALGETQYF. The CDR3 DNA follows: TGCGCCAGCACTAGCGCCCTGGGAGAGACCCAGTACTTC.

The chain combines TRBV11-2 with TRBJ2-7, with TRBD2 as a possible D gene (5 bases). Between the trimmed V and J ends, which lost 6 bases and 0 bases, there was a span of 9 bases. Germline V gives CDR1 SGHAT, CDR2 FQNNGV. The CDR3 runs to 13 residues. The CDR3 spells CASREGNSYEQYF. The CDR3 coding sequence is TGTGCCAGCAGAGAGGGAAACTCCTACGAGCAGTACTTC.

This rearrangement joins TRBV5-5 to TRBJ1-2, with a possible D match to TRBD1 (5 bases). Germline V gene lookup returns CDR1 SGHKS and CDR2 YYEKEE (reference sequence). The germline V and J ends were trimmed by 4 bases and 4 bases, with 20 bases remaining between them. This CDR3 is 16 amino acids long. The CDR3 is CASSPVWGPSGYGYTF. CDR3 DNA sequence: TGTGCCAGCAGCCCGGTATGGGGCCCTTCAGGCTATGGCTACACCTTC.

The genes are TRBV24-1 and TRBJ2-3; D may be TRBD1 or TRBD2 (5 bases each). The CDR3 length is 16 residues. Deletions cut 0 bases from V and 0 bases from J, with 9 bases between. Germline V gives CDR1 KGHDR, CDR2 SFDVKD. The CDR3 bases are TGTGCCACCAGTGATTTGGCGAGGGGAAGCACAGATACGCAGTATTTT. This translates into CATSDLARGSTDTQYF.

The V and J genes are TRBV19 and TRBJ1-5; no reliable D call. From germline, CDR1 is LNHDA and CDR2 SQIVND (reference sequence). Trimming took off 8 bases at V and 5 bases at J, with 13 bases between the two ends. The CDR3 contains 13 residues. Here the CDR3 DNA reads TGTGCCAGTTGCCCACAGATATATCAGCCCCAGCATTTT. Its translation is CASCPQIYQPQHF.

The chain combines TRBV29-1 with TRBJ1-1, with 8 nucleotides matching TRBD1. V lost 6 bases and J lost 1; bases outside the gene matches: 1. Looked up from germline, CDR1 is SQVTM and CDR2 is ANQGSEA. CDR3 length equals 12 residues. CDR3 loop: CSVDRANTEAFF. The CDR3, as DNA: TGCAGCGTGGACAGGGCGAACACTGAAGCTTTCTTT.

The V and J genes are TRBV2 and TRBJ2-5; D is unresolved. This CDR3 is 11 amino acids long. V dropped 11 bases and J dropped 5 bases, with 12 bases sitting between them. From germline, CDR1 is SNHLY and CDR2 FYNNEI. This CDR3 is CASTPGETQYF. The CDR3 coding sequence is TGTGCCTCGACCCCGGGCGAGACCCAGTACTTC.

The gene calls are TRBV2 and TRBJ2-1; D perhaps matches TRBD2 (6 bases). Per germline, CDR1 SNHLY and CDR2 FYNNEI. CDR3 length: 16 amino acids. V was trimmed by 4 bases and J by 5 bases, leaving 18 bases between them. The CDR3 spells CASSVSPGLSNNEQFF. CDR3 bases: TGTGCCAGCAGTGTCAGTCCGGGACTTAGTAACAATGAGCAGTTCTTC.

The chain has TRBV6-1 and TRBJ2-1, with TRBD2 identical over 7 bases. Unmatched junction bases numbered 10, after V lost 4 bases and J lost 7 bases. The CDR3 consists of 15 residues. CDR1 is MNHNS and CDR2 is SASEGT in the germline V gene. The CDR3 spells CASSALRDYQNEQFF. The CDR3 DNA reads TGTGCCAGCAGTGCCCTCCGGGACTACCAAAATGAGCAGTTCTTC.

The CDR3 DNA sequence: TGCGCCAGCAGCCGTGGCGGAACGAACACCGGGGAGCTGTTTTTT. Protein sequence: CASSRGGTNTGELFF. The chain employs TRBV4-3 and TRBJ2-2; D call uncertain. CDR1 LGHNA and CDR2 YSLEER come from the germline V gene. CDR3 length equals 15 residues. The V end was cut by 4 bases, the J end by 0 bases, with 9 bases between.

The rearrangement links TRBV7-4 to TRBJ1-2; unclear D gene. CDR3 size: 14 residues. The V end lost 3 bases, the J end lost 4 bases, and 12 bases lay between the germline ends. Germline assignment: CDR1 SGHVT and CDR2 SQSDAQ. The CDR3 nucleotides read TGTGCCAGCAGCTTGAGCCAGGCGCTCTATGGCTACACCTTC. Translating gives CASSLSQALYGYTF.

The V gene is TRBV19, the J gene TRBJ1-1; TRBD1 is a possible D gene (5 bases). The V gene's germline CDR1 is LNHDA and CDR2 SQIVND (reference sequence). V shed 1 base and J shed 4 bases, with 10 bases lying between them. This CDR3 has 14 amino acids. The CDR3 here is CASSIAGTATEAFF. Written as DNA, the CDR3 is TGTGCCAGTAGTATAGCAGGGACGGCCACTGAAGCTTTCTTT.

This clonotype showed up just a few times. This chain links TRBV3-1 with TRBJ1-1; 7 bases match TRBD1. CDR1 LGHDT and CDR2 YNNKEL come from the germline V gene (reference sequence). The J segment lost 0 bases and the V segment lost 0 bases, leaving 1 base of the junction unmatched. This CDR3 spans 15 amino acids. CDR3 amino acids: CASSQDGQVNTEAFF. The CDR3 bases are TGTGCCAGCAGCCAAGACGGACAGGTGAACACTGAAGCTTTCTTT.

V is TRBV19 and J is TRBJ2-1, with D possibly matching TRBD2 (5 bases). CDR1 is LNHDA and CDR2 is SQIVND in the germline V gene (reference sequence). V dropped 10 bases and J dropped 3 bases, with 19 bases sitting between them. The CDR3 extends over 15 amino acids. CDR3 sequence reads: CATQLMPGSYNEQFF. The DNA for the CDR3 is TGTGCCACCCAACTGATGCCGGGGAGCTACAATGAGCAGTTCTTC.

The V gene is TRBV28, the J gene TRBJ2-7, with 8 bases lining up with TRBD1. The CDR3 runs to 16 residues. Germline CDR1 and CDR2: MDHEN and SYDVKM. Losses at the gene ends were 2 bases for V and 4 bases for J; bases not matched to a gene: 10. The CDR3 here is CASSLSGLGQGYEQYF. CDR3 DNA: TGTGCCAGCAGTTTAAGCGGCCTAGGACAGGGATACGAGCAGTACTTC.

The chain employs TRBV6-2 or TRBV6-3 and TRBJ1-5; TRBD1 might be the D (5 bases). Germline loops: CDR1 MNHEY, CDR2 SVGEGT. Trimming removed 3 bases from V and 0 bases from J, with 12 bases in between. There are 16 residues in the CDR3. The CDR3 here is CASSYPTDYSNQPQHF. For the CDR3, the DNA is TGTGCCAGCAGTTATCCGACAGACTATAGCAATCAGCCCCAGCATTTT.

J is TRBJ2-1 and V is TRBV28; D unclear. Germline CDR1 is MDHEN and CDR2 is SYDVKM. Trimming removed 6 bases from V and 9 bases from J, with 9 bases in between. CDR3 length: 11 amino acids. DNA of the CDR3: TGTGCCAGCAGCCCTCGGGCTGAGCAGTTCTTC. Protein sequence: CASSPRAEQFF.

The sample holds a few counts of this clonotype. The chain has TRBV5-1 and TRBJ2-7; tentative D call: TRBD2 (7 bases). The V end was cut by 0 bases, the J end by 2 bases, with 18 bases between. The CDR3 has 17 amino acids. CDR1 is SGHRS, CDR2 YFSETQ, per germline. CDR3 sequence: CASSLVGGQGSTYEQYF. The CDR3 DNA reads TGCGCCAGCAGCTTGGTCGGGGGGCAGGGATCGACCTACGAGCAGTACTTC. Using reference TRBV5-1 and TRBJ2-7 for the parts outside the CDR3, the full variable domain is KAGVTQTPRYLIKTRGQQVTLSCSPISGHRSVSWYQQTPGQGLQFLFEYFSETQRNKGNFPGRFSGRQFSNSRSEMNVSTLELGDSALYLCASSLVGGQGSTYEQYFGPGTRLTVT.

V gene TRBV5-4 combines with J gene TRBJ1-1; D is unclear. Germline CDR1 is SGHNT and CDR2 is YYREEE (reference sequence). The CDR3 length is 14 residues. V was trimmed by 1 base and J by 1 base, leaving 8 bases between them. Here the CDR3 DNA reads TGTGCCAGCAGCTTGTTGGAGGGGAACACTGAAGCTTTCTTT. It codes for CASSLLEGNTEAFF.

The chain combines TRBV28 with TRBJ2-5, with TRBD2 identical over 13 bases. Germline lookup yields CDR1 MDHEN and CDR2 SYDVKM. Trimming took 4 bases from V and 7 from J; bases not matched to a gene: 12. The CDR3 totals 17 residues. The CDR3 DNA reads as TGTGCCAGCAGTTCTCCTTGGACTAGCGGGAGTATAATGACCCAGTACTTC. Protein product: CASSSPWTSGSIMTQYF.

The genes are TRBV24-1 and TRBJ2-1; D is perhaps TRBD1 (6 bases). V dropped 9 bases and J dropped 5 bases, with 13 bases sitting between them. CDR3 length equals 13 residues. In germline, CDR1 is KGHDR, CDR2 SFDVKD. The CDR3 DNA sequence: TGTGCCACCTCTTCGACAGGAAACAATGAGCAGTTCTTC. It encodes CATSSTGNNEQFF.